Detailed here is one TCR beta chain. The CDR3 contains 15 residues. Germline V CDR1 and CDR2: KGHSH, LQKENI. Trimming removed 6 bases from V and 3 bases from J; junction bases left unmatched: 8. The data are from a study of beta chain features in type 1 diabetes. About the research overall: Age, gender, cell numbers and subset yield matched between patients and controls.

Every bit of the isolated RNA underwent reverse transcription, so sequencing read expressed TCRB transcripts. Assay used: immunoSEQ multiplex PCR; TCRdb lists only in-frame clones, some missing. Of under 550,000 clones listed, 10% to 12% are singletons. This TCR derives from a woman aged 18 to 35 in good health. The rearrangement joins TRBV18 to TRBJ2-7, with TRBD1 identical over 10 bases. Material for sequencing was naive CD4+ T cells from blood. This CDR3 is CASSQGQGSLYEQYV. In DNA form, the CDR3 reads TGTGCCAGCTCGCAGGGACAGGGGTCCCTCTACGAGCAGTACGTC.